The clone carrying this T cell receptor (beta chain) is a singleton in its sample. The assay was immunoSEQ multiplex PCR, and TCRdb's table has in-frame clones only and misses some. Among 650,000 to 950,000 clones listed, approximately 85% were seen once. This record belongs to a study of shared T cell receptors in the human thymus. Unmatched junction bases numbered 1, after V lost 5 bases and J lost 3 bases. Germline CDR1 and CDR2: SGHDN and FVKESK. CDR3 length equals 14 residues. A further study also used this sample, focusing on human thymus T cells. That publication notes: A high degree of thymic repertoire overlap among unrelated individuals was reported in related research.

The chain carries TRBV14 and TRBJ2-5; 12 bases are shared with TRBD2. The source material was thymocytes. The receptor was derived from a girl in the first two years of life with a congenital heart defect. Here the CDR3 DNA reads TGTGCCAGCAGCTGGACTAGCGGGGAAGAGACCCAGTACTTC. It codes for CASSWTSGEETQYF.